The 21 T cell receptor beta chains given below trace back to one sample, sequenced in a study of molecular identifiers for immune sequencing clone quantification. TCRdb passed the PCR reads through MiXCR, listing each CDR3 protein once. Found here are about 640,000 distinct CDR3 sequences, 15% to 20% of them singletons; the top ten hold under 0.95%. Sequences were obtained from naive CD8+ T cells from blood, with Jurkat cell RNA spiked in. Regarding subset: FACS-sorted CD8+CD4-CCR7+CD45RA+ naive T cells. Receptors originate from a human donor in good health. Some libraries in this study had Jurkat cell RNA spiked in.

For this clonotype: A read error is possible here, since a much larger clone lies one base away. V gene TRBV12-3 or TRBV12-4 combines with J gene TRBJ2-6; maybe TRBD1 (5 bases). CDR3 length: 13 residues. CDR3 in amino acids: CASKHTGAYVLTF. In DNA form, the CDR3 reads TGTGCCAGCAAGCATACTGGGGCCTACGTCCTGACTTTC.

This clonotype appeared many times. This rearrangement joins TRBV4-3 to TRBJ1-2; maybe TRBD1 (5 bases). The CDR3 extends over 14 amino acids. Germline V gives CDR1 LGHNA, CDR2 YSLEER. V lost 0 bases and J 4 bases, leaving 9 bases between the germline ends. This CDR3 is CASSQDRGPYGYTF. The CDR3 region has the DNA TGCGCCAGCAGCCAAGATAGGGGACCCTATGGCTACACCTTC.

About this clonotype itself: Just one base apart from a much larger clone, this may be a read error. This rearrangement joins TRBV5-1 to TRBJ2-2, with a possible D match to TRBD2 (5 bases). This CDR3 contains 14 residues. V was trimmed by 5 bases and J by 6 bases, leaving 14 bases between them. The germline gives CDR1 SGHRS, CDR2 YFSETQ. CDR3 bases: TGCGCCAGCAGATCCTACCACGGGGCCGGGGAGCTGTTTTTT. Protein: CASRSYHGAGELFF.

The V call is TRBV7-9, the J call TRBJ2-5; D is uncertain. V was pared by 1 base and J by 2 bases, with 11 bases between. The CDR3 sequence is 15 residues long. Germline values: CDR1 SEHNR, CDR2 FQNEAQ (reference sequence). This CDR3 reads CASSLGYGVQETQYF. The CDR3, as DNA: TGTGCCAGCAGCTTAGGTTATGGGGTTCAAGAGACCCAGTACTTC.

This clonotype has more than one count but fewer than ten. The V call is TRBV7-2, the J call TRBJ2-2; a weak D match, TRBD1 (5 bases). The CDR3 is 18 amino acids. Per germline, CDR1 SGHTA and CDR2 FQGNSA. With 4 bases removed from V and 5 bases from J, the gap between germline ends came to 23 bases. The CDR3 sequence: CASSSLPDRTFLTGELFF. CDR3 in DNA: TGTGCCAGCAGCTCGCTCCCAGACAGAACGTTCTTGACCGGGGAGCTGTTTTTT.

The J gene is TRBJ2-1, the V gene TRBV5-6, with 9 bases identical to TRBD1. J was trimmed by 7 bases and V by 2 bases; bases with no gene match: 1. Germline-derived CDR1 and CDR2 are SGHDT and YYEEEE. This CDR3 region has 13 residues. The CDR3, as DNA: TGTGCCAGCAGCTTCGGACAGGGGAATGAGCAGTTCTTC. It specifies CASSFGQGNEQFF.

This clonotype came up a few times. The chain has TRBV2 and TRBJ2-7; D uncertain. CDR3 size: 14 residues. Between the trimmed V and J ends, which lost 3 bases and 1 base, there was a span of 10 bases. Per the germline V gene, CDR1 is SNHLY and CDR2 is FYNNEI. The CDR3: CASSDAVASYEQYF. CDR3 nucleotides: TGTGCCAGCAGTGACGCCGTGGCGTCCTACGAGCAGTACTTC.

Concerning this clonotype itself: The conserved closing phenylalanine or tryptophan is absent in this CDR3, likely reflecting a read error. The chain recombines TRBV7-9 with TRBJ2-7; tentatively, D is TRBD2 (6 bases). Trimming removed 0 bases from V and 5 bases from J, with 11 bases in between. Germline V gene sequence: CDR1 SEHNR, CDR2 FQNEAQ (reference sequence). This CDR3 is built from 14 residues. The CDR3 DNA follows: TGTGCCAGCAGCTTAGCCCTCGGGAGAGACGAGCAGTACCTC. Protein product: CASSLALGRDEQYL.

The V gene is TRBV18, the J gene TRBJ2-2, with unresolved D. There are 13 residues in the CDR3. Germline CDR1 is KGHSH and CDR2 is LQKENI. V was cut by 2 bases and J by 6 bases, with 7 bases left in between. CDR3 bases: TGTGCCAGCTCACCATCAGAGGCCGGGGAGCTGTTTTTT. As protein: CASSPSEAGELFF.

This clonotype was counted ten times or more. The chain carries TRBV19 and TRBJ2-2; D not certain. Trimming cost V 7 bases and J 7 bases, with 7 bases left between them. Germline loops: CDR1 LNHDA, CDR2 SQIVND (reference sequence). The CDR3 loop spans 11 amino acids. The CDR3 DNA sequence: TGTGCCAGTACCCTAGGCGGGGAGCTGTTTTTT. Encoded protein: CASTLGGELFF. The full variable domain, rest sourced from reference TRBV19 and TRBJ2-2, is DGGITQSPKYLFRKEGQNVTLSCEQNLNHDAMYWYRQDPGQGLRLIYYSQIVNDFQKGDIAEGYSVSREKKESFPLTVTSAQKNPTAFYLCASTLGGELFFGEGSRLTVL.

This clonotype has ten or more counts. CDR3 coding DNA: TGCAGCGTTGCCAGGGACTACGAGCAGTACTTC. Encoded protein: CSVARDYEQYF. The genes are TRBV29-1 and TRBJ2-7; possible D gene TRBD1, 5 bases. Per germline, CDR1 SQVTM and CDR2 ANQGSEA. The CDR3 loop spans 11 amino acids. Trimming stripped 4 bases from V and 3 bases from J, with 7 bases between.

The table lists this clonotype with many counts. V and J are TRBV20-1 and TRBJ2-1; 14 positions match TRBD2. The trim removed 6 bases at V and 9 bases at J, leaving 10 bases unmatched. Germline-derived CDR1 and CDR2 are DFQATT and SNEGSKA (reference sequence). There are 15 residues in the CDR3. The CDR3 here is CSAHSGTSGRIEQFF. CDR3 nucleotides: TGCAGTGCCCATTCCGGGACTAGCGGGAGAATTGAGCAGTTCTTC.

In its sample, this clonotype was seen many times. The chain combines TRBV28 with TRBJ2-3; 8 positions match TRBD2. Germline V gene data show CDR1 as MDHEN and CDR2 as SYDVKM. CDR3 size: 16 residues. Trimming took 3 bases from V and 3 from J; bases not matched to a gene: 8. This CDR3 reads CASSLSTSGLTDTQYF. The CDR3 DNA follows: TGTGCCAGCAGTTTGTCAACTAGCGGACTGACAGATACGCAGTATTTT.

Details on this clonotype: With a much larger clone just one base away, this may be a read error. This rearrangement joins TRBV5-1 to TRBJ2-5, with 7 bases lining up with TRBD2. Germline V gene sequence: CDR1 SGHRS, CDR2 YFSETQ. The junction had 9 bases not matched to a gene; V was cut back by 0 bases and J by 1 base. The CDR3 consists of 17 residues. The CDR3 nucleotides read TGCGCCAGCAGCTTGGGGGTGTCTGGCGGGGGCCAAGAGACCCAGTACTTC. This sequence encodes CASSLGVSGGGQETQYF.

This clonotype was recorded at least ten times. The V gene is TRBV27, the J gene TRBJ2-1; D tentatively fits TRBD1 or TRBD2 (5 bases each). With 3 bases removed from V and 0 bases from J, the gap between germline ends came to 9 bases. CDR3 size: 15 residues. Germline CDR1 and CDR2: MNHEY and SMNVEV (reference sequence). CDR3 sequence (DNA): TGTGCCAGCAGTTTGGGACGGAGCTCCTACAATGAGCAGTTCTTC. It yields the protein CASSLGRSSYNEQFF.

This clonotype was counted ten times or more. The gene calls are TRBV27 and TRBJ1-5; perhaps TRBD1 as D (5 bases). The germline V gene encodes CDR1 MNHEY and CDR2 SMNVEV (reference sequence). V lost 1 base and J lost 2, with 9 bases in between. There are 15 residues in the CDR3. The CDR3 nucleotides read TGTGCCAGCAGTTTATACCAGGGCGGCAATCAGCCCCAGCATTTT. Translation: CASSLYQGGNQPQHF.

About this clonotype: A much larger clone is a single base away; this may be a read error. This chain joins TRBV4-3 and TRBJ1-1; D is perhaps TRBD1 (5 bases). Trimming removed 7 bases at V and 6 bases at J, with 21 bases between. Germline assignment: CDR1 LGHNA and CDR2 YSLEER. The length of the CDR3 is 15 residues. CDR3 region: CASKTSGAGYSEAFF. Here the CDR3 DNA reads TGCGCCAGCAAAACATCCGGGGCAGGGTACTCTGAAGCTTTCTTT.

This clonotype was recorded a few times. The V call is TRBV24-1, the J call TRBJ2-1; unclear D gene. This CDR3 is 12 amino acids long. Trimming shortened V by 7 bases and J by 6 bases, and 9 bases separated the two germline ends. Germline V lookup: CDR1 KGHDR, CDR2 SFDVKD. This CDR3 is CATRGSGNEQFF. The CDR3 nucleotides read TGTGCCACCAGGGGGTCGGGCAATGAGCAGTTCTTC.

This clonotype was detected ten times or more. V is TRBV4-1 and J is TRBJ1-2; D not resolved. This CDR3 spans 16 amino acids. Trimming stripped 0 bases from V and 4 bases from J, with 15 bases between. Germline V gene sequence: CDR1 MGHRA, CDR2 YSYEKL. The CDR3 loop is CASSQEISSWSYGYTF. CDR3 DNA: TGCGCCAGCAGCCAAGAGATCAGTAGTTGGTCCTATGGCTACACCTTC.

With respect to this clonotype: A much larger clone is a single base away; this may be a read error. The chain recombines TRBV4-3 with TRBJ1-3, with TRBD1 as a possible D gene (5 bases). The CDR3 runs 15 residues. V was clipped by 3 bases and J by 2 bases, with 11 bases between them. The germline V gene encodes CDR1 LGHNA and CDR2 YSLEER. The DNA for the CDR3 is TGCGCCAGCAGCCAGACAGCCTCCCCTGGAAACACCATATATTTT. Translation gives CASSQTASPGNTIYF.

This clonotype was picked up many times. The chain combines TRBV6-1 with TRBJ1-5, with D perhaps TRBD1 (6 bases). Germline V gene data show CDR1 as MNHNS and CDR2 as SASEGT. Trimming stripped 6 bases from V and 0 bases from J, with 15 bases between. The length of the CDR3 is 16 residues. The CDR3 sequence is CASSVLRGYSNQPQHF. As DNA, the CDR3 is TGTGCCAGCAGCGTGCTAAGGGGGTATAGCAATCAGCCCCAGCATTTT.